What follows are 32 T cell receptor beta chains derived from one specimen sequenced in a study of blood T cell repertoires in COVID-19. Using immunoSEQ multiplex PCR, the repertoire was profiled, and TCRdb retains in-frame clones only, with some absent. This table holds 100,000 to 150,000 clones, over 70% found once. Sample: peripheral blood. These receptors came from a woman in her 50s with acute or convalescent COVID-19.

The chain employs TRBV3-1 (or the pseudogene TRBV3-2) and TRBJ2-3, with 7 bases that match TRBD2. The J segment lost 2 bases and the V segment lost 3 bases, leaving 5 bases of the junction unmatched. This CDR3 is built from 15 residues. Germline V gives CDR1 LGHDT, CDR2 YNNKEL (reference sequence). The CDR3 sequence is CASSHSGPITDTQYF. The CDR3 DNA sequence: TGTGCCAGCAGCCATAGCGGGCCGATCACAGATACGCAGTATTTT.

V is TRBV5-1 and J is TRBJ2-1; 8 bases fit TRBD1. V lost 2 bases, J lost 8 bases, and 3 bases stayed unmatched. The CDR3 is 13 residues long. Germline V CDR1 and CDR2: SGHRS, YFSETQ. The CDR3 DNA sequence: TGCGCCAGCAGCTTCCAGGGGGCTCATGAGCAGTTCTTC. Residues: CASSFQGAHEQFF.

The chain combines TRBV11-2 with TRBJ2-1; 7 nucleotides agree with TRBD2. With V trimmed by 5 bases and J by 2 bases, 6 bases remained unmatched. Germline V lookup: CDR1 SGHAT, CDR2 FQNNGV. The CDR3 length is 15 residues. The CDR3 DNA reads TGTGCCAGCAGCCAAGCGGGGTGGGCCTACAATGAGCAGTTCTTC. Its protein is CASSQAGWAYNEQFF.

This rearrangement joins TRBV7-9 to TRBJ2-2; D perhaps matches TRBD1 (6 bases). The CDR3 contains 14 residues. Trimming pared 4 bases from V and 2 bases from J, leaving 8 bases between. Per germline, CDR1 SEHNR and CDR2 FQNEAQ (reference sequence). Written as DNA, the CDR3 is TGTGCCAGCAGCTGGGGGCAAAACACCGGGGAGCTGTTTTTT. Amino acid sequence: CASSWGQNTGELFF. Combining the CDR3 with reference TRBV7-9 and TRBJ2-2 gives the whole variable domain DTGVSQNPRHKITKRGQNVTFRCDPISEHNRLYWYRQTLGQGPEFLTYFQNEAQLEKSRLLSDRFSAERPKGSFSTLEIQRTEQGDSAMYLCASSWGQNTGELFFGEGSRLTVL.

The CDR3 DNA reads as TGCGCCACCAGCCTAGCGGGGAGACCAGATACGCAGTATTTT. This codes for CATSLAGRPDTQYF. This chain links TRBV10-1 with TRBJ2-3; 9 nucleotides line up with TRBD2. There are 14 residues in the CDR3. V lost 10 bases, J lost 4 bases, and 9 bases stayed unmatched. Germline V CDR1 and CDR2: WNHNN, SYGVQD (reference sequence).

This clone was seen just once. This sequence joins TRBV4-1 and TRBJ2-7; 12 bases match TRBD2. The V gene end was trimmed by 0 bases and the J gene end by 7 bases; junction bases not matched to a gene: 7. There are 16 residues in the CDR3. Germline lookup yields CDR1 MGHRA and CDR2 YSYEKL. CDR3 protein: CASSQETSGRVGEQYF. The CDR3 coding sequence is TGCGCCAGCAGCCAAGAGACTAGCGGGAGAGTGGGGGAGCAGTACTTC.

The chain joins TRBV6-5 to TRBJ2-1; 10 bases fit TRBD2. Per the germline V gene, CDR1 is MNHEY and CDR2 is SVGAGI. The junction had 5 bases not matched to a gene; V was cut back by 4 bases and J by 5 bases. CDR3 size: 15 residues. The CDR3 sequence is CASSSWTSGNNEQFF. The CDR3 bases are TGTGCCAGCAGTTCTTGGACTAGCGGAAACAATGAGCAGTTCTTC.

The chain employs TRBV7-2 and TRBJ1-4; D ambiguous. The CDR3 runs to 16 residues. The V gene lost 1 base and the J gene lost 8 bases, with 17 bases spanning the gap. CDR1 is SGHTA and CDR2 is FQGNSA in the germline V gene. The CDR3 here is CASSLDSSAAREKLFF. The CDR3 DNA reads as TGTGCCAGCAGCTTAGATTCGTCAGCCGCGAGGGAAAAACTGTTTTTT.

The chain combines TRBV5-1 with TRBJ2-3; 9 bases are a match to TRBD1. The CDR3 spans 18 residues. CDR1 is SGHRS, CDR2 YFSETQ, per germline. Germline trimming cut 0 bases from V and 0 bases from J; bases unmatched to any gene: 8. The DNA for the CDR3 is TGCGCCAGCAGCTTGGAGAACAGGGGGCGTGGAAGCACAGATACGCAGTATTTT. This translates into CASSLENRGRGSTDTQYF.

The V gene is TRBV29-1, the J gene TRBJ2-7; TRBD2 matches 11 bases. The CDR3 is 13 amino acids. Trimming took 1 base from V and 4 from J; bases not matched to a gene: 0. Germline V gives CDR1 SQVTM, CDR2 ANQGSEA. CDR3 nucleotide sequence: TGCAGCGTTGAAGGACTAGCGGGATACGAGCAGTACTTC. Translating gives CSVEGLAGYEQYF.

The table lists this clone with a few counts. The chain combines TRBV3-1 (or the pseudogene TRBV3-2) with TRBJ1-4; 7 bases line up with TRBD1. J was trimmed by 8 bases and V by 4 bases; bases with no gene match: 10. The CDR3 is 15 amino acids. Germline lookup yields CDR1 LGHDT and CDR2 YNNKEL (reference sequence). The CDR3 coding sequence is TGTGCCAGCAGCCCCCGACAGGGTTTAGGCGAAAAACTGTTTTTT. Its protein is CASSPRQGLGEKLFF.

CDR3 sequence (DNA): TGCGCCAGCAGCAGGACAGTAAACACAGATACGCAGTATTTT. Its protein is CASSRTVNTDTQYF. The chain uses TRBV5-1 and TRBJ2-3, with a tentative D call TRBD1 (6 bases). Trimming cost V 4 bases and J 2 bases, with 11 bases left between them. This CDR3 is 14 amino acids long. The V gene's germline CDR1 is SGHRS and CDR2 YFSETQ.

This chain links TRBV11-3 with TRBJ1-6; TRBD1 aligns across 11 bases. V was clipped by 6 bases and J by 8 bases; unmatched bases: 3. The CDR3 extends over 14 amino acids. CDR1 and CDR2 (germline): SGHNT, YENEEA. The CDR3 DNA follows: TGTGCCAGCAGGGGGGGACAGGGGGATTCACCCCTCCACTTT. Its protein product is CASRGGQGDSPLHF. Combining the CDR3 with reference TRBV11-3 and TRBJ1-6 gives the whole variable domain EAGVVQSPRYKIIEKKQPVAFWCNPISGHNTLYWYLQNLGQGPELLIRYENEEAVDDSQLPKDRFSAERLKGVDSTLKIQPAELGDSAVYLCASRGGQGDSPLHFGNGTRLTVT.

V gene TRBV5-1 combines with J gene TRBJ1-6; 9 positions match TRBD1. The V segment lost 4 bases and the J segment 8 bases; nucleotides outside the gene matches: 4. The CDR3 runs 14 residues. Germline CDR1 and CDR2: SGHRS and YFSETQ. As DNA, the CDR3 is TGCGCCAGCAGCGCGGGACAGGGTTATTCACCCCTCCACTTT. As protein: CASSAGQGYSPLHF.

The J gene is TRBJ2-7, the V gene TRBV18, with a possible D match to TRBD2 (7 bases). Trimming removed 1 base from V and 6 bases from J, with 13 bases in between. Germline lookup yields CDR1 KGHSH and CDR2 LQKENI. This CDR3 has 14 residues. The CDR3 DNA reads TGTGCCAGCTCACCACGGAGGGGGGGTGTCGAGCAGTACTTC. Amino acid sequence: CASSPRRGGVEQYF. Together with reference TRBV18 and TRBJ2-7, the CDR3 gives the full variable domain: NAGVMQNPRHLVRRRGQEARLRCSPMKGHSHVYWYRQLPEEGLKFMVYLQKENIIDESGMPKERFSAEFPKEGPSILRIQQVVRGDSAAYFCASSPRRGGVEQYFGPGTRLTVT.

V gene TRBV2 combines with J gene TRBJ2-5; the match to TRBD1 covers 7 bases. The J segment lost 1 base and the V segment lost 8 bases, leaving 10 bases of the junction unmatched. Germline values: CDR1 SNHLY, CDR2 FYNNEI. This CDR3 region has 15 residues. CDR3 sequence: CASHPGDSTQETQYF. The DNA for the CDR3 is TGTGCCAGCCATCCAGGGGACAGCACCCAAGAGACCCAGTACTTC. The full variable domain, in which reference TRBV2 and TRBJ2-5 provide the parts outside the CDR3, is EPEVTQTPSHQVTQMGQEVILRCVPISNHLYFYWYRQILGQKVEFLVSFYNNEISEKSEIFDDQFSVERPDGSNFTLKIRSTKLEDSAMYFCASHPGDSTQETQYFGPGTRLLVL.

This chain uses TRBV6-5 with TRBJ2-7, with TRBD1 identical over 9 bases. The CDR3 is 14 residues long. Trimming took 6 bases from V and 6 from J; bases not matched to a gene: 9. Germline CDR1 reads MNHEY; CDR2 reads SVGAGI. The CDR3 bases are TGTGCCAGCAGCTCCGGGACAGGGTCCGGCGAGCAGTACTTC. This translates into CASSSGTGSGEQYF.

V and J are TRBV7-9 and TRBJ1-1; unclear D gene. Germline V lookup: CDR1 SEHNR, CDR2 FQNEAQ (reference sequence). There are 13 residues in the CDR3. V lost 4 bases to trimming and J lost 1 base, with 7 bases between them. CDR3 in DNA: TGTGCCAGCAGCTCCTTCAGGAACACTGAAGCTTTCTTT. Protein: CASSSFRNTEAFF.

This clone was found once. The V call is TRBV24-1, the J call TRBJ1-5, with D perhaps matching TRBD1 (5 bases). This CDR3 contains 14 residues. Between the trimmed V and J ends, which lost 6 bases and 7 bases, there was a span of 15 bases. The germline V gene has CDR1 KGHDR and CDR2 SFDVKD. The CDR3: CATSRAGSGQPQHF. As DNA, the CDR3 is TGTGCCACCAGTAGGGCAGGGTCTGGACAGCCCCAGCATTTT.

The chain carries TRBV27 and TRBJ2-2; D not resolved. V was pared by 7 bases and J by 1 base, with 7 bases between. This CDR3 is built from 13 residues. The V gene's germline CDR1 is MNHEY and CDR2 SMNVEV (reference sequence). As DNA, the CDR3 is TGTGCCAGCACTGGCGGGAACACCGGGGAGCTGTTTTTT. This sequence encodes CASTGGNTGELFF.

The rearrangement uses TRBV13 and TRBJ1-1; possibly TRBD1 for D (5 bases). Trimming removed 5 bases at V and 0 bases at J, with 13 bases between. Germline V lookup: CDR1 PRHDT, CDR2 FYEKMQ (reference sequence). This CDR3 spans 15 amino acids. CDR3 in DNA: TGTGCCAGCAGCCACCGGGGGGAGGTGAACACTGAAGCTTTCTTT. Its translation: CASSHRGEVNTEAFF.

This chain joins TRBV11-3 and TRBJ2-3; 14 bases match TRBD2. CDR3 length: 16 amino acids. Trimming removed 4 bases from V and 6 bases from J; junction bases left unmatched: 6. Germline CDR1 and CDR2: SGHNT and YENEEA. The CDR3 spells CASSYGLAGGFDTQYF. CDR3 coding DNA: TGTGCCAGCAGCTACGGACTAGCGGGGGGTTTCGATACGCAGTATTTT.

The chain combines TRBV15 with TRBJ2-3; 8 bases fit TRBD2. This CDR3 is 16 amino acids long. Germline V gene sequence: CDR1 LNHNV, CDR2 YYDKDF (reference sequence). Losses at the gene ends were 1 base for V and 4 bases for J; bases not matched to a gene: 7. The CDR3 DNA follows: TGTGCCACCAGCAGAGTCGGCGGGGGGAGGGCAGATACGCAGTATTTT. This codes for CATSRVGGGRADTQYF.

The chain is built from TRBV5-1 and TRBJ1-1, with D possibly being TRBD1 (5 bases). The CDR3 length is 15 residues. The germline V gene has CDR1 SGHRS and CDR2 YFSETQ. Trimming shortened V by 0 bases and J by 1 base, and 10 bases separated the two germline ends. CDR3 residues: CASSLDGGKNTEAFF. The CDR3 DNA reads as TGCGCCAGCAGCTTGGATGGGGGGAAGAACACTGAAGCTTTCTTT.

The J gene is TRBJ1-2, the V gene TRBV28; no clear D. There are 17 residues in the CDR3. In germline, CDR1 is MDHEN, CDR2 SYDVKM. Trimming left V 6 bases short and J 1 base short, with 21 bases between. CDR3 sequence (DNA): TGTGCCAGCAGCTCTATACATGTCGGGTGGCTTAACTATGGCTACACCTTC. Its protein product is CASSSIHVGWLNYGYTF.

This clone was observed a few times. This chain joins TRBV5-1 and TRBJ1-1; D gene unclear. Germline assignment: CDR1 SGHRS and CDR2 YFSETQ. Trimming removed 2 bases from V and 4 bases from J, with 15 bases in between. This CDR3 contains 15 residues. The CDR3 region is CASSLGNGLATEAFF. The DNA of the CDR3 is TGCGCCAGCAGCTTAGGTAACGGGTTGGCCACTGAAGCTTTCTTT.

The chain couples TRBV24-1 to TRBJ1-3; 9 nucleotides line up with TRBD1. Germline V CDR1 and CDR2: KGHDR, SFDVKD. CDR3 length: 16 amino acids. V lost 3 bases, J lost 2 bases, and 4 bases stayed unmatched. The CDR3 spells CATSDTRQGAGNTIYF. The CDR3 DNA is TGTGCCACCAGTGATACTCGACAGGGGGCTGGAAACACCATATATTTT.

CDR3 in DNA: TGTGCCAGCAGTCCGGACAGCGCTGAAGCTTTCTTT. Translating it yields CASSPDSAEAFF. The J gene is TRBJ1-1, the V gene TRBV7-9, with a tentative D call TRBD1 (6 bases). The CDR3 is made up of 12 amino acids. CDR1 SEHNR and CDR2 FQNEAQ come from the germline V gene (reference sequence). V was shortened by 6 bases and J by 6 bases, with 11 bases between the two germline ends.

The genes are TRBV7-8 and TRBJ1-1; possible D gene TRBD1, 6 bases. V was trimmed by 5 bases and J by 0 bases, leaving 16 bases between them. The CDR3 consists of 16 residues. The germline V gene has CDR1 SGHVS and CDR2 FQNEAQ. CDR3 nucleotides: TGTGCCAGCAGCCCGAGACAGGCTAGTATGAACACTGAAGCTTTCTTT. Translation: CASSPRQASMNTEAFF.

This rearrangement joins TRBV30 to TRBJ1-5; D may be TRBD1 (6 bases). Germline V gene sequence: CDR1 GTSNPN, CDR2 SVGIG (reference sequence). Trimming shortened V by 5 bases and J by 6 bases, and 17 bases separated the two germline ends. The CDR3 spans 14 residues. This CDR3 reads CAWGGQLGAQPQHF. The CDR3 DNA is TGTGCCTGGGGCGGGCAGTTGGGGGCTCAGCCCCAGCATTTT.

The chain links TRBV7-8 to TRBJ2-1; D is unclear. This CDR3 has 16 residues. Between the trimmed V and J ends, which lost 0 bases and 4 bases, there was a span of 13 bases. CDR1 and CDR2 from the germline V gene are SGHVS and FQNEAQ. CDR3 region: CASSLAPPPEYNEQFF. DNA for the CDR3: TGTGCCAGCAGCTTAGCTCCCCCCCCAGAATACAATGAGCAGTTCTTC.

V is TRBV2 and J is TRBJ1-1, with 7 bases aligning to TRBD1. Trimming took 6 bases from V and 3 from J; bases not matched to a gene: 7. The CDR3 has 14 residues. Germline loops: CDR1 SNHLY, CDR2 FYNNEI. CDR3 coding DNA: TGTGCCAGCAGAGTAGACAGGGTCGACACTGAAGCTTTCTTT. Protein sequence: CASRVDRVDTEAFF.